This T cell receptor (beta chain) stems from a study of PD-1 blockade in classical Hodgkin lymphoma. Profiled with immunoSEQ multiplex PCR; TCRdb holds only in-frame clones, not every one. The repertoire consists of 23,000 or so clones, with 65% to 85% occurring once and the leading ten covering under 9%. There was relapse after autologous stem cell transplantation in every patient, and there was variation in brentuximab vedotin exposure. Per the germline V gene, CDR1 is SGHRS and CDR2 is YFSETQ. The germline V and J ends were trimmed by 2 bases and 5 bases, with 7 bases remaining between them. This CDR3 contains 12 residues.

The sequencing used peripheral blood mononuclear cells (PBMCs), collected before the second cycle of nivolumab. The clonotype originates from a human donor with classical Hodgkin lymphoma. The chain is built from TRBV5-1 and TRBJ1-2; D unresolved. The DNA of the CDR3 is TGCGCCAGCAGCTTTTCCGAATATGGCTACACCTTC. Translation: CASSFSEYGYTF. The complete variable domain, with remaining parts taken from reference TRBV5-1 and TRBJ1-2, reads KAGVTQTPRYLIKTRGQQVTLSCSPISGHRSVSWYQQTPGQGLQFLFEYFSETQRNKGNFPGRFSGRQFSNSRSEMNVSTLELGDSALYLCASSFSEYGYTFGSGTRLTVV.